This note documents a single T cell receptor (beta chain) sequence. Its antigen remains unidentified. Qualities for individual bases were not recorded, and no much larger clone is one base off. The data are from a study of control samples from healthy donors and cancer patients (dated by TCRdb to the early 2020s). The library was produced with the immunoSEQ multiplex PCR assay. TCRdb carries this immuneACCESS record with in-frame sequences only. Its versions omit some clonotypes, under half of them owing to an unresolved V gene in the studies checked, with the rest unexplained. Within this sample are some 64,000 clones, with about 90% of them counted one time only. The ten largest clonotypes hold 2% to 2.5% of the sample. The CDR3 goes from the cysteine to the phenylalanine over 15 residues. The only DNA kept is the CDR3, 45 bases in frame from the first base. From a lookup of the germline V gene, CDR1 and CDR2 are SGHDT and YYEEEE. From V the trimming removes 2 bases and from J it removes 8 bases, while the gene matches leave 12 bases of the junction unaccounted for.

The sequence links TRBV5-6 to TRBJ1-2, with 7 central nucleotides matching TRBD1. The receptor's source is a woman aged 45-65 years with head and neck cancer. Sequencing used PBMCs. This receptor carries the CDR3 CASSLISRSGGGYTF. The nucleotide sequence reads TGTGCCAGCAGCTTAATATCTCGATCAGGGGGAGGCTACACCTTC.